The 18 T cell receptor beta chains reported below all come from one sample, sequenced in a study of PD-1 blockade in classical Hodgkin lymphoma. All patients relapsed after autologous stem cell transplantation, and brentuximab vedotin exposure varied. Purified CD4+ T cells were obtained from thawed PBMCs through magnetic negative selection. The repertoire was sequenced with immunoSEQ multiplex PCR; TCRdb's copy has only in-frame clones and lacks some. The sample carries around 36,000 clones, 75% to 95% recorded once. The source material was CD4+ T cells from blood, sampled at baseline. All receptors come from a human donor with classical Hodgkin lymphoma.

The count of this clone is one. V is TRBV5-1 and J is TRBJ2-5, with TRBD1 matching over 9 bases. V was clipped by 0 bases and J by 4 bases; unmatched bases: 10. CDR3 length: 17 residues. Germline lookup yields CDR1 SGHRS and CDR2 YFSETQ. The CDR3, as DNA: TGCGCCAGCAGCTTGGAACGGGGACAGGGTCCTCGAGAGACCCAGTACTTC. It translates to CASSLERGQGPRETQYF.

V gene TRBV27 combines with J gene TRBJ1-3; 8 positions match TRBD1. Germline CDR1 MNHEY, CDR2 SMNVEV (reference sequence). This CDR3 is 17 amino acids long. V lost 5 bases to trimming and J lost 0 bases; unmatched junction nucleotides: 9. This chain's CDR3 is CASSPTPTGGSGNTIYF. CDR3 nucleotide sequence: TGTGCCAGCAGTCCCACCCCCACAGGGGGCTCTGGAAACACCATATATTTT.

The V and J genes are TRBV28 and TRBJ1-4, with D maybe TRBD1 (5 bases). The CDR3 contains 15 residues. Germline values: CDR1 MDHEN, CDR2 SYDVKM. The V and J ends lost 6 bases and 8 bases respectively, with 19 bases between them. CDR3 region: CASSPPGHKREKLFF. Written as DNA, the CDR3 is TGTGCCAGCAGCCCTCCCGGACACAAAAGAGAAAAACTGTTTTTT.

This rearrangement joins TRBV5-4 to TRBJ1-6; D perhaps matches TRBD1 (5 bases). This CDR3 is 15 amino acids long. Per germline, CDR1 SGHNT and CDR2 YYREEE (reference sequence). Trimming removed 3 bases at V and 10 bases at J, with 17 bases between. This chain's CDR3 is CASSSLGGGMSPLHF. For the CDR3, the DNA is TGTGCCAGCAGCTCCCTCGGCGGGGGAATGTCACCCCTCCACTTT.

The chain carries TRBV11-2 and TRBJ2-7; possibly TRBD2 for D (5 bases). The CDR3 has 16 residues. Deletions cut 4 bases from V and 1 base from J, with 17 bases between. From germline, CDR1 is SGHAT and CDR2 FQNNGV. The CDR3 bases are TGTGCCAGCAGCTCCGGGATTCGGGCGCAGTCCTACGAGCAGTACTTC. It codes for CASSSGIRAQSYEQYF.

The V gene is TRBV2, the J gene TRBJ1-5, with D possibly TRBD1 on 5 matching bases. The CDR3 length is 15 residues. Trimming removed 3 bases at V and 3 bases at J, with 12 bases between. Germline V CDR1 and CDR2: SNHLY, FYNNEI. This CDR3 is CASSEGQRANQPQHF. The CDR3 DNA reads TGTGCCAGCAGTGAGGGGCAGCGAGCCAATCAGCCCCAGCATTTT.

V gene TRBV10-3 combines with J gene TRBJ1-2; D might be TRBD1 (5 bases). V gave up 3 bases and J gave up 4 bases, with 9 bases separating them. The CDR3 runs 13 residues. Germline V gene data show CDR1 as ENHRY and CDR2 as SYGVKD. In DNA, the CDR3 is TGTGCCATCAGTGAAAGGGACCTCTATGGCTACACCTTC. This gives the protein CAISERDLYGYTF.

V usage is TRBV6-1 and J usage is TRBJ2-1, with D perhaps matching TRBD1 (5 bases). This CDR3 has 16 residues. CDR1 and CDR2 from the germline V gene are MNHNS and SASEGT. V lost 4 bases and J 0 bases, leaving 13 bases between the germline ends. The CDR3 coding sequence is TGTGCCAGCAGTGCCCCACAGGTAGTCTCCTACAATGAGCAGTTCTTC. Protein sequence: CASSAPQVVSYNEQFF.

This clone appeared a single time. The chain joins TRBV6-6 to TRBJ2-5; weak D call: TRBD2 (6 bases). Trimming shortened V by 7 bases and J by 1 base, and 19 bases separated the two germline ends. The CDR3 has 16 amino acids. Germline V lookup: CDR1 MNHNY, CDR2 SVGAGI (reference sequence). The CDR3 is CASTPKENSGQETQYF. CDR3 sequence (DNA): TGTGCCAGCACCCCTAAAGAGAATAGCGGCCAAGAGACCCAGTACTTC.

There are a few counts of this clone. V gene TRBV5-1 combines with J gene TRBJ2-7, with 12 bases identical to TRBD2. CDR3 length: 15 residues. The V gene end was trimmed by 0 bases and the J gene end by 2 bases; junction bases not matched to a gene: 0. In germline, CDR1 is SGHRS, CDR2 YFSETQ. CDR3 coding DNA: TGCGCCAGCAGCTTGGGACTAGCGGGGGCCTACGAGCAGTACTTC. Protein: CASSLGLAGAYEQYF.

The chain employs TRBV25-1 and TRBJ2-1; 9 bases are a match to TRBD2. CDR3 size: 14 residues. Losses at the gene ends were 4 bases for V and 10 bases for J; bases not matched to a gene: 8. Germline CDR1 reads MGHDK; CDR2 reads SYGVNS. CDR3 in amino acids: CASSGHAGGGEQFF. For the CDR3, the DNA is TGTGCCAGCAGTGGCCATGCGGGGGGGGGAGAGCAGTTCTTC.

The chain joins TRBV5-1 to TRBJ2-7, with 7 nucleotides matching TRBD2. The CDR3 spans 16 residues. Germline V gene lookup returns CDR1 SGHRS and CDR2 YFSETQ. V trimming: 4 bases; J trimming: 0 bases; junction bases outside the gene matches: 10. The CDR3 coding sequence is TGCGCCAGCAGCCCCAATCCCAGGGAGGGCTCCTACGAGCAGTACTTC. Translating gives CASSPNPREGSYEQYF.

The chain recombines TRBV10-3 with TRBJ2-1, with D perhaps TRBD1 (5 bases). CDR3 length equals 20 residues. CDR1 is ENHRY and CDR2 is SYGVKD in the germline V gene. The V end was cut by 2 bases, the J end by 0 bases, with 23 bases between. CDR3 nucleotide sequence: TGTGCCATCAGTGAGGGGGCCAGGGTTGGGATAAGGAGCTCCTACAATGAGCAGTTCTTC. As protein: CAISEGARVGIRSSYNEQFF.

This chain joins TRBV19 and TRBJ2-1; TRBD2 aligns across 11 bases. Germline CDR1 is LNHDA and CDR2 is SQIVND (reference sequence). CDR3 length equals 17 residues. Germline trimming cut 3 bases from V and 3 bases from J; bases unmatched to any gene: 7. The CDR3 nucleotides are TGTGCCAGTAGTATCGAGGGGGGGACTAGCGGCTACAATGAGCAGTTCTTC. Amino acids: CASSIEGGTSGYNEQFF.

With regard to this clone: One end of the junction varies from germline; a read error may be responsible. The V and J genes are TRBV6-1 and TRBJ1-2, with unresolved D. The germline CDR1 and CDR2 sequences are MNHNS and SASEGT. The CDR3 has 14 amino acids. The CDR3 is CASSEARPPFGVAF. The CDR3 DNA reads as TGTGCCAGCAGTGAAGCCCGCCCTCCCTTCGGAGTAGCCTTC.

The rearrangement joins TRBV11-3 to TRBJ2-1; D remains unclear. V was shortened by 0 bases and J by 4 bases, with 7 bases between the two germline ends. The V gene's germline CDR1 is SGHNT and CDR2 YENEEA. The CDR3 is 14 residues long. This chain's CDR3 is CASSLEGLYNEQFF. The CDR3 nucleotides read TGTGCCAGCAGCTTAGAGGGCTTATACAATGAGCAGTTCTTC.

The chain combines TRBV5-4 with TRBJ2-7; 12 bases are shared with TRBD2. There are 15 residues in the CDR3. Unmatched junction bases numbered 7, after V lost 4 bases and J lost 5 bases. CDR1 is SGHNT and CDR2 is YYREEE in the germline V gene (reference sequence). CDR3 DNA sequence: TGTGCCAGCAGCGCTCGGACTAGCGGGATCAACGAGCAGTACTTC. It codes for CASSARTSGINEQYF.

The rearrangement uses TRBV15 and TRBJ1-1; maybe TRBD1 (6 bases). CDR1 is LNHNV, CDR2 YYDKDF, per germline (reference sequence). This CDR3 region has 15 residues. Trimming shortened V by 3 bases and J by 5 bases, and 16 bases separated the two germline ends. CDR3 amino acids: CATSSARGGWTEAFF. The CDR3 region has the DNA TGTGCCACCAGCAGTGCCCGGGGGGGCTGGACTGAAGCTTTCTTT.